The next 23 T cell receptor beta chains were all read from a single sample in a study of beta chain features in type 1 diabetes. Study results and caveats: Across all four CD4+ subsets, people with type 1 diabetes showed modestly shorter TCRB CDR3s.

Reverse transcription of all isolated RNA meant that expressed TCRB transcripts were sequenced. The assay was immunoSEQ multiplex PCR, and TCRdb's table has in-frame clones only and misses some. Among more than 250,000 clones listed, 20% to 25% were seen once. These receptors lack a known antigen. Input material: naive CD4+ T cells from blood. The source of these receptors is a woman aged 25 to 45 with type 1 diabetes.

V and J are TRBV13 and TRBJ1-1, with D possibly TRBD1 on 5 matching bases. The CDR3 extends over 14 amino acids. The V end was cut by 5 bases, the J end by 4 bases, with 14 bases between. Germline CDR1 reads PRHDT; CDR2 reads FYEKMQ (reference sequence). CDR3 nucleotide sequence: TGTGCCAGCAGCCTAACCCGACAGCGCACTGAAGCTTTCTTT. It specifies CASSLTRQRTEAFF. The variable domain in full, with the rest retrieved from reference TRBV13 and TRBJ1-1, is AAGVIQSPRHLIKEKRETATLKCYPIPRHDTVYWYQQGPGQDPQFLISFYEKMQSDKGSIPDRFSAQQFSDYHSELNMSSLELGDSALYFCASSLTRQRTEAFFGQGTRLTVV.

The chain combines TRBV19 with TRBJ2-1; 16 bases fit TRBD2. CDR1 is LNHDA, CDR2 SQIVND, per germline (reference sequence). This CDR3 spans 14 amino acids. The V segment lost 4 bases and the J segment 14 bases; nucleotides outside the gene matches: 5. DNA for the CDR3: TGTGCCAGTAGTACCGGGACTAGCGGGAGGGGAGAGTTCTTC. Its protein is CASSTGTSGRGEFF.

This clone was picked up a small number of times. This chain connects TRBV18 to TRBJ1-2; D is ambiguous. The CDR3 covers 13 residues. Trimming cost V 2 bases and J 3 bases, with 7 bases left between them. Germline loops: CDR1 KGHSH, CDR2 LQKENI. CDR3 protein: CASSPNEDYGYTF. The CDR3 DNA reads TGTGCCAGCTCACCAAATGAGGACTATGGCTACACCTTC.

This clone was detected a few times. The V call is TRBV2, the J call TRBJ1-5; no definite D call. The CDR3 runs 15 residues. Trimming left V 4 bases short and J 0 bases short, with 10 bases between. Germline lookup yields CDR1 SNHLY and CDR2 FYNNEI. The CDR3 DNA is TGTGCCAGCAGTGGGTCGGGATATAGCAATCAGCCCCAGCATTTT. Translated, it gives CASSGSGYSNQPQHF. Full variable domain (rest looked up from reference TRBV2 and TRBJ1-5): EPEVTQTPSHQVTQMGQEVILRCVPISNHLYFYWYRQILGQKVEFLVSFYNNEISEKSEIFDDQFSVERPDGSNFTLKIRSTKLEDSAMYFCASSGSGYSNQPQHFGDGTRLSIL.

This clone was recorded a few times. The chain uses TRBV29-1 and TRBJ1-1, with D possibly matching TRBD1 (6 bases). The CDR3 consists of 16 residues. The V end lost 7 bases, the J end lost 3 bases, and 24 bases lay between the germline ends. The germline V gene encodes CDR1 SQVTM and CDR2 ANQGSEA. The CDR3 sequence: CSAFLQGRAGDTEAFF. CDR3 nucleotide sequence: TGCAGCGCCTTCCTACAGGGCCGGGCGGGGGACACTGAAGCTTTCTTT.

This clone was seen only a few times. This chain uses TRBV9 with TRBJ2-3; 10 nucleotides agree with TRBD2. CDR1 and CDR2 from the germline V gene are SGDLS and YYNGEE. Losses at the gene ends were 5 bases for V and 1 base for J; bases not matched to a gene: 4. There are 15 residues in the CDR3. In DNA, the CDR3 is TGTGCCAGCAGTGTCGGGACTAGCGGCACAGATACGCAGTATTTT. Amino acid sequence: CASSVGTSGTDTQYF.

The gene calls are TRBV5-1 and TRBJ1-2, with D perhaps matching TRBD1 (5 bases). Per the germline V gene, CDR1 is SGHRS and CDR2 is YFSETQ. The V gene lost 0 bases and the J gene lost 0 bases, with 18 bases spanning the gap. The CDR3 loop spans 18 amino acids. For the CDR3, the DNA is TGCGCCAGCAGCTTGGGTAGGGGCTCTCTGAGAACTAACTATGGCTACACCTTC. This gives the protein CASSLGRGSLRTNYGYTF.

This sequence joins TRBV4-2 and TRBJ2-3, with D possibly matching TRBD1 (6 bases). Germline assignment: CDR1 LGHNA and CDR2 YNFKEQ. The CDR3 has 15 amino acids. Trimming removed 3 bases at V and 5 bases at J, with 15 bases between. The CDR3 spells CASSQGAASVDTQYF. Written as DNA, the CDR3 is TGTGCCAGCAGCCAGGGGGCGGCTTCGGTAGATACGCAGTATTTT.

The J gene is TRBJ1-1, the V gene TRBV12-5; D possibly corresponds to TRBD1 (6 bases). Germline values: CDR1 LGHNT, CDR2 FRNRAP. This CDR3 has 13 amino acids. Trimming took 6 bases from V and 1 from J, leaving 9 bases between them. The CDR3, as DNA: TGTGCTAGTGGGGTACAGGGGAACACTGAAGCTTTCTTT. As protein: CASGVQGNTEAFF.

The genes are TRBV28 and TRBJ2-7; 11 positions match TRBD2. Losses at the gene ends were 6 bases for V and 4 bases for J; bases not matched to a gene: 8. The CDR3 extends over 15 amino acids. Germline values: CDR1 MDHEN, CDR2 SYDVKM. Here the CDR3 DNA reads TGTGCCAGCAGCCGGCCGGGACTAGCGGAATACGAGCAGTACTTC. Translating it yields CASSRPGLAEYEQYF.

This clone was seen only a few times. The CDR3 here is CASSALGREQFF. The CDR3 region has the DNA TGTGCCAGCAGTGCCCTAGGTCGGGAGCAGTTCTTC. The chain has TRBV6-1 and TRBJ2-1; D gene ambiguous. The CDR3 spans 12 residues. V was shortened by 4 bases and J by 10 bases, with 11 bases between the two germline ends. CDR1 and CDR2 (germline): MNHNS, SASEGT.

This clone was seen a handful of times. The chain combines TRBV25-1 with TRBJ2-7; 8 positions match TRBD1. V lost 5 bases to trimming and J lost 6 bases; unmatched junction nucleotides: 6. The germline gives CDR1 MGHDK, CDR2 SYGVNS. The CDR3 runs to 13 residues. In DNA, the CDR3 is TGTGCCAGCAGTTCTGGACAGGGAACCGAGCAGTACTTC. As protein: CASSSGQGTEQYF.

The genes are TRBV2 and TRBJ2-3; D gene ambiguous. This CDR3 contains 11 residues. Trimming removed 10 bases from V and 0 bases from J, with 5 bases in between. Germline V lookup: CDR1 SNHLY, CDR2 FYNNEI. CDR3 in DNA: TGTGCCACGACTAGCACAGATACGCAGTATTTT. Protein sequence: CATTSTDTQYF.

This clone was detected only a few times. The genes are TRBV7-9 and TRBJ1-1; D is perhaps TRBD1 (5 bases). The CDR3 is made up of 10 amino acids. V lost 11 bases and J 4 bases, leaving 8 bases between the germline ends. Germline CDR1 is SEHNR and CDR2 is FQNEAQ (reference sequence). The CDR3 nucleotides are TGTGCCCTGGGGGGCACTGAAGCTTTCTTT. It specifies CALGGTEAFF.

This rearrangement joins TRBV7-8 to TRBJ2-7; TRBD2 aligns across 7 bases. This CDR3 has 16 residues. CDR1 is SGHVS, CDR2 FQNEAQ, per germline. Losses at the gene ends were 5 bases for V and 1 base for J; bases not matched to a gene: 11. The CDR3 nucleotides are TGTGCCAGCAGCGCCAATTCAGCGGGACGGTCCTACGAGCAGTACTTC. It is translated as CASSANSAGRSYEQYF.

The V gene is TRBV28, the J gene TRBJ2-1, with D maybe TRBD2 (5 bases). Trimming shortened V by 2 bases and J by 8 bases, and 10 bases separated the two germline ends. The CDR3 has 13 amino acids. In germline, CDR1 is MDHEN, CDR2 SYDVKM. CDR3 sequence: CASSLITRDEQFF. The DNA for the CDR3 is TGTGCCAGCAGTTTAATCACTAGGGATGAGCAGTTCTTC.

This clone was picked up a small number of times. The V gene is TRBV4-1, the J gene TRBJ2-7; D remains ambiguous. The V and J ends lost 1 base and 4 bases respectively, with 8 bases between them. Germline V gene sequence: CDR1 MGHRA, CDR2 YSYEKL. The CDR3 consists of 13 residues. The CDR3 DNA follows: TGCGCCAGCAGCCAAGCCGCGTCATACGAGCAGTACTTC. Amino acids: CASSQAASYEQYF.

A remark on this clone: A junction end diverges from the germline sequence, so it may reflect a read error. The V and J genes are TRBV5-6 and TRBJ2-7; the D is unclear. The V gene's germline CDR1 is SGHDT and CDR2 YYEEEE. This CDR3 contains 11 residues. CDR3 loop: CASSLGGAIGF. The CDR3 DNA reads TGTGCCAGCAGCTTGGGAGGAGCTATTGGGTTC.

This clone appeared a few times. The chain is built from TRBV4-1 and TRBJ2-1, with D uncertain. The germline V gene encodes CDR1 MGHRA and CDR2 YSYEKL. V lost 2 bases and J lost 2, with 10 bases in between. The CDR3 totals 15 residues. The CDR3 reads CASSQQAGPYNEQFF. As DNA, the CDR3 is TGCGCCAGCAGCCAACAGGCTGGCCCCTACAATGAGCAGTTCTTC.

This chain joins TRBV28 and TRBJ2-5, with 11 nucleotides matching TRBD2. There are 15 residues in the CDR3. The V gene's germline CDR1 is MDHEN and CDR2 SYDVKM. The J segment lost 5 bases and the V segment lost 4 bases, leaving 6 bases of the junction unmatched. The CDR3 sequence is CASSSSGRQGETQYF. In DNA, the CDR3 is TGTGCCAGCAGTTCTAGCGGGAGGCAAGGCGAGACCCAGTACTTC.

The gene calls are TRBV30 and TRBJ1-1; TRBD1 is a possible D gene (5 bases). The germline gives CDR1 GTSNPN, CDR2 SVGIG (reference sequence). The CDR3 has 11 amino acids. Trimming removed 1 base from V and 8 bases from J, with 8 bases in between. CDR3 sequence: CAWSATAEAFF. Written as DNA, the CDR3 is TGTGCCTGGAGTGCGACAGCAGAAGCTTTCTTT.

This rearrangement joins TRBV7-9 to TRBJ2-3, with 7 bases matching TRBD1. CDR1 and CDR2 (germline): SEHNR, FQNEAQ (reference sequence). J lost 0 bases, V lost 3 bases, and 3 bases had no gene match. The CDR3 covers 15 residues. The CDR3 reads CASSFGTESTDTQYF. CDR3 coding DNA: TGTGCCAGCAGCTTTGGGACAGAGAGCACAGATACGCAGTATTTT. The variable domain in full, with the rest retrieved from reference TRBV7-9 and TRBJ2-3, is DTGVSQNPRHKITKRGQNVTFRCDPISEHNRLYWYRQTLGQGPEFLTYFQNEAQLEKSRLLSDRFSAERPKGSFSTLEIQRTEQGDSAMYLCASSFGTESTDTQYFGPGTRLTVL.

The chain has TRBV30 and TRBJ1-2; possibly TRBD1 for D (5 bases). The CDR3 is 13 residues long. Trimming cost V 2 bases and J 2 bases, with 9 bases left between them. CDR1 and CDR2 from the germline V gene are GTSNPN and SVGIG (reference sequence). This CDR3 is CAWSLDNNYGYTF. The CDR3 nucleotides are TGTGCCTGGAGTTTGGACAACAACTATGGCTACACCTTC.